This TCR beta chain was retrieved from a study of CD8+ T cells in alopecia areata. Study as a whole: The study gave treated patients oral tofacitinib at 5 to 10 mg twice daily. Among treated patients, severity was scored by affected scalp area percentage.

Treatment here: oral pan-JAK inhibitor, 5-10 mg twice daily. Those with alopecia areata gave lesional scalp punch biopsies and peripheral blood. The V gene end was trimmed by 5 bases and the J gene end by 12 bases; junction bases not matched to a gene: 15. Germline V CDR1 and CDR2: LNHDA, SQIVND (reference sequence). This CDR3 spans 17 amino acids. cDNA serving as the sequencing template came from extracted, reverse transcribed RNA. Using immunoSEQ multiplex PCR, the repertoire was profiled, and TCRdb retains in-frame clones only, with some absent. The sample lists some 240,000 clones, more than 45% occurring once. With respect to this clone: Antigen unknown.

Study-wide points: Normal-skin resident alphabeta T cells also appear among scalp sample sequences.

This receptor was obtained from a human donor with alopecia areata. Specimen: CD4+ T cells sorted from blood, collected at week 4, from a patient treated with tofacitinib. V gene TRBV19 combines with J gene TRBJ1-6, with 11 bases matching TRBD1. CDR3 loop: CASSLYGTGQGAEPLHF. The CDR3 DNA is TGTGCCAGTAGTCTTTACGGAACAGGACAGGGGGCTGAACCCCTCCACTTT.